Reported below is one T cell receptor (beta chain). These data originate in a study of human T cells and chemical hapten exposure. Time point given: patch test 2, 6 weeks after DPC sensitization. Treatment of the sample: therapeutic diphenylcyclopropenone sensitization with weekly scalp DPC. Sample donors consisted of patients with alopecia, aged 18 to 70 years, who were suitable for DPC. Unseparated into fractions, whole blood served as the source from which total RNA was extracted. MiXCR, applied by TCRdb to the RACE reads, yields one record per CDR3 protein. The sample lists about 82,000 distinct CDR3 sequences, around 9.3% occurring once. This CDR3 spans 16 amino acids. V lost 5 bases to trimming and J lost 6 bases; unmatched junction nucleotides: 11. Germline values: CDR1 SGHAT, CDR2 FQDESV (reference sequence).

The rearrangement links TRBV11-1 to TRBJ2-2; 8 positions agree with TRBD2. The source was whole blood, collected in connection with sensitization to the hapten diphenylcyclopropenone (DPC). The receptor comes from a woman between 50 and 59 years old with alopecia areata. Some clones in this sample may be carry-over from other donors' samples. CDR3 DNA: TGTGCCAGCAGCCGCCAAAGAGCGGGAGTCTCCGGGGAGCTGTTTTTT. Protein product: CASSRQRAGVSGELFF.